The source of this T cell receptor beta chain is a study of monozygotic twins with inflammatory bowel disease. Germline CDR1 reads MDHEN; CDR2 reads SYDVKM. CDR3 length equals 14 residues. Skipping T cell sorting, the study isolated total RNA directly from whole blood. One entry per CDR3 protein, without DNA, is what TCRdb gives after re-calling the 5' RACE reads. Recorded for this sample: around 370,000 distinct CDR3 sequences. This TCR was sampled from a human donor with ulcerative colitis or Crohn's disease, or a healthy co-twin of an affected twin (not recorded which). The chain uses TRBV28 and TRBJ2-7; no DNA is available, so the TRBD1 call from TCRdb remains unchecked. The source material was blood. CDR3 region: CASSLFQGAHEQYF.